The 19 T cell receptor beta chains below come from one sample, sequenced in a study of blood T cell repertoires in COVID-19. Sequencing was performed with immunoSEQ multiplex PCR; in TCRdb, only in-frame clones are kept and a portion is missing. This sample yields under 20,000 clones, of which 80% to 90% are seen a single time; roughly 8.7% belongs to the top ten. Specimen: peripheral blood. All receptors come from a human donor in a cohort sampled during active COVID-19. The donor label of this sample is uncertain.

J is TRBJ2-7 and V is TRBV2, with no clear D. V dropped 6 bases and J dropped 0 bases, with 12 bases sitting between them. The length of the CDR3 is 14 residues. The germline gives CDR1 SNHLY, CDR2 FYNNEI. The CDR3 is CASRIDADSYEQYF. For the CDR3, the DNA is TGTGCCAGCAGGATTGACGCGGACTCCTACGAGCAGTACTTC. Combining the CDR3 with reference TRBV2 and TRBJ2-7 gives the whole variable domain EPEVTQTPSHQVTQMGQEVILRCVPISNHLYFYWYRQILGQKVEFLVSFYNNEISEKSEIFDDQFSVERPDGSNFTLKIRSTKLEDSAMYFCASRIDADSYEQYFGPGTRLTVT.

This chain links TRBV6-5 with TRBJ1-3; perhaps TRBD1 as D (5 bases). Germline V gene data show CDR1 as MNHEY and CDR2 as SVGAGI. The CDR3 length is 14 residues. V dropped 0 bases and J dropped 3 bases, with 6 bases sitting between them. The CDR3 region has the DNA TGTGCCAGCAGTTACTCCGGGGGTGGAAACACCATATATTTT. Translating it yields CASSYSGGGNTIYF.

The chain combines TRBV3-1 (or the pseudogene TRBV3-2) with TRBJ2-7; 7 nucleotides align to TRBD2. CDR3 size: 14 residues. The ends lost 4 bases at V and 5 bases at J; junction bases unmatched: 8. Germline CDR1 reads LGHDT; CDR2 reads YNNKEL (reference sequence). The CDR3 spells CASSPRERSNEQYF. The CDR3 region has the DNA TGTGCCAGCAGCCCGCGGGAGAGGTCAAACGAGCAGTACTTC.

The CDR3 coding sequence is TGTGCCAGCAGCCTGGAGGCTAGCGGGACCAGCACAGATACGCAGTATTTT. Protein: CASSLEASGTSTDTQYF. The chain uses TRBV7-6 and TRBJ2-3; 9 nucleotides agree with TRBD2. The CDR3 extends over 17 amino acids. In germline, CDR1 is SGHVS, CDR2 FNYEAQ. The ends lost 5 bases at V and 0 bases at J; junction bases unmatched: 9.

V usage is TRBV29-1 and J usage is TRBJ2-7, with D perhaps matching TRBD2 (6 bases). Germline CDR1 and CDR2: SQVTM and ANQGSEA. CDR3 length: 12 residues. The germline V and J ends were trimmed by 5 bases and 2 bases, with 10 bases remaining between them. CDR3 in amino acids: CSVKTGAYEQYF. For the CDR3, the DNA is TGCAGCGTTAAAACGGGGGCCTACGAGCAGTACTTC.

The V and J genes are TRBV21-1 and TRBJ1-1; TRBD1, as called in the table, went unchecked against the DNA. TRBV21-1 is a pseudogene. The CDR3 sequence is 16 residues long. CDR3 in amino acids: CASSKEGDRVNTEAFF. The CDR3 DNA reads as TGTGCCAGCAGCAAAGAGGGGGACCGGGTAAACACTGAAGCTTTCTTT.

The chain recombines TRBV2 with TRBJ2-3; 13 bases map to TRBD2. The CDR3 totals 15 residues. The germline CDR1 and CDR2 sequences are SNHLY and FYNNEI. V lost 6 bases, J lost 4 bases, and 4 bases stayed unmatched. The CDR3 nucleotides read TGTGCCAGCAGGAAACTAGCGGGAGGGGCAGATACGCAGTATTTT. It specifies CASRKLAGGADTQYF.

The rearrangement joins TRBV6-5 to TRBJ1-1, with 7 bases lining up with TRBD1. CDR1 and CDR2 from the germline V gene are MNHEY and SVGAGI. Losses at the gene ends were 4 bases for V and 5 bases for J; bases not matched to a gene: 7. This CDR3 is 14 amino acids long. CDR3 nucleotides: TGTGCCAGCAGTTCTGGACAGGTCCGGACTGAAGCTTTCTTT. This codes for CASSSGQVRTEAFF.

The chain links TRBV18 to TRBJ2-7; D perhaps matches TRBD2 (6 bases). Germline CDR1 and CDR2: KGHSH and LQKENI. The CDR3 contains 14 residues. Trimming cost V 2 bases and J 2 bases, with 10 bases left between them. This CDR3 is CASSPSPGAYEQYF. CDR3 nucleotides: TGTGCCAGCTCACCAAGCCCGGGGGCCTACGAGCAGTACTTC. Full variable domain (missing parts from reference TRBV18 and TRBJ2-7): NAGVMQNPRHLVRRRGQEARLRCSPMKGHSHVYWYRQLPEEGLKFMVYLQKENIIDESGMPKERFSAEFPKEGPSILRIQQVVRGDSAAYFCASSPSPGAYEQYFGPGTRLTVT.

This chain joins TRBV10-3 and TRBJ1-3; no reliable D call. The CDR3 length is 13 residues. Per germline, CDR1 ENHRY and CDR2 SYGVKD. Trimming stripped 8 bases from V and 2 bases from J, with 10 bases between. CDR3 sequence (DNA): TGTGCCATCTCAAGAGGAGCTGGAAACACCATATATTTT. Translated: CAISRGAGNTIYF.

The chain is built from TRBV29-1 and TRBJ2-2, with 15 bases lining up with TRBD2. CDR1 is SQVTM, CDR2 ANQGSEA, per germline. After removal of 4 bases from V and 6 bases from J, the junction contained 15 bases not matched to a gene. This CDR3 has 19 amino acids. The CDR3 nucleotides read TGCAGCGTTGGAGGCGGAGGACTAGCGGGAGGGGGCGGTCCCGGGGAGCTGTTTTTT. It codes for CSVGGGGLAGGGGPGELFF.

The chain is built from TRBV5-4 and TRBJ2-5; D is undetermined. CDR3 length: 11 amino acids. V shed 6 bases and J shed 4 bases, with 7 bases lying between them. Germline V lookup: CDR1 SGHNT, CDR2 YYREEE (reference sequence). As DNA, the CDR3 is TGTGCCAGCACCATCGGAGAGACCCAGTACTTC. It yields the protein CASTIGETQYF. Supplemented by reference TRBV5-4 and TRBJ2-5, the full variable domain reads ETGVTQSPTHLIKTRGQQVTLRCSSQSGHNTVSWYQQALGQGPQFIFQYYREEENGRGNFPPRFSGLQFPNYSSELNVNALELDDSALYLCASTIGETQYFGPGTRLLVL.

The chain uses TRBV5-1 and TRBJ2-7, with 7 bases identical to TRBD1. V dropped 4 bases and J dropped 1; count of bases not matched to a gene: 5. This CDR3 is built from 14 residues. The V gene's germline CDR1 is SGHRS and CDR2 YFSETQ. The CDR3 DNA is TGCGCCAGCAGCCGTCGGGACAGTTCCTACGAGCAGTACTTC. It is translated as CASSRRDSSYEQYF.

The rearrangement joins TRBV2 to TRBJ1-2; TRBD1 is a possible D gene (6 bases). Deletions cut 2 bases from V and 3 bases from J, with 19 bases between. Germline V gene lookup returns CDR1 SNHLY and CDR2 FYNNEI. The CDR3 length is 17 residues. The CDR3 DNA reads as TGTGCCAGCAGTGAATCCCCCCAGGGGACACTCTACTATGGCTACACCTTC. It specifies CASSESPQGTLYYGYTF.

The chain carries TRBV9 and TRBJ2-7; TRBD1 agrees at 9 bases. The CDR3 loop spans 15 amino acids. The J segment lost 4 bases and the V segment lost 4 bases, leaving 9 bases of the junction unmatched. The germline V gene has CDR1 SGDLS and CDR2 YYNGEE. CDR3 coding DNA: TGTGCCAGCAGCTCTACTACAGGGGGCCGGTACGAGCAGTACTTC. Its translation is CASSSTTGGRYEQYF. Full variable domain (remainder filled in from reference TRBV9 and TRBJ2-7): DSGVTQTPKHLITATGQRVTLRCSPRSGDLSVYWYQQSLDQGLQFLIQYYNGEERAKGNILERFSAQQFPDLHSELNLSSLELGDSALYFCASSSTTGGRYEQYFGPGTRLTVT.

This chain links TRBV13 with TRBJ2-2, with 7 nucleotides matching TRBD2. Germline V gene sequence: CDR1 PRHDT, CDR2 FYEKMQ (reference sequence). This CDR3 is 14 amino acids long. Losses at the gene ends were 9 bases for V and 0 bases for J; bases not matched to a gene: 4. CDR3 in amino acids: CASRGLPNTGELFF. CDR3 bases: TGTGCCAGTCGGGGACTACCGAACACCGGGGAGCTGTTTTTT.

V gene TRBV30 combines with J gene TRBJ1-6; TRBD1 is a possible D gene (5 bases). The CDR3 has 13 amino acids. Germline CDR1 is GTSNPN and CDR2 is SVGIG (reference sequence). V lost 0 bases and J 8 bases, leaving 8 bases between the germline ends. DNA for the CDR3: TGTGCCTGGAGTGTACGGGGGGATTCACCCCTCCACTTT. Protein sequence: CAWSVRGDSPLHF.

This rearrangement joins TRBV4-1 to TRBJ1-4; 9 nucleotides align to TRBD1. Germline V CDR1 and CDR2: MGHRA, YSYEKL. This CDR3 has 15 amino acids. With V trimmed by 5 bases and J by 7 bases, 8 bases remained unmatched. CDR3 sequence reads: CASSVPGQGSEKLFF. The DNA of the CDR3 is TGCGCCAGCAGCGTTCCGGGACAGGGAAGTGAAAAACTGTTTTTT.

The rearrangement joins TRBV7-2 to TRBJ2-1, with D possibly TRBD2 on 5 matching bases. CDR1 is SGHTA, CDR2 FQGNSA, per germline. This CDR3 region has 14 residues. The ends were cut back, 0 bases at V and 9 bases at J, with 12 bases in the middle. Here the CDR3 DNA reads TGTGCCAGCAGCTTAGCGTTCGGGATAGGTGAGCAGTTCTTC. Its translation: CASSLAFGIGEQFF.